This T cell receptor beta chain appears in the sequencing data of a study of read filtering for tumor transcriptome and immune sequencing. About the study: The cohort had 17 men and about 15 women aged about 47 to 90, mean roughly 70 years. RNA-seq yielded only roughly 85 to 1,400 TCR reads, IR-seq about 4 to 10.27 million.

This clonotype was recorded at least ten times. Molecular barcoded adaptors covering alpha/delta and beta/gamma chains were used on approximately 440 ng RNA. From the reads, TCRdb called clonotypes with MiXCR, one entry per CDR3 protein. There are approximately 40,000 distinct CDR3 sequences in the sample; roughly 13% occur only once, and around a quarter lies in the top ten. The CDR3 runs to 13 residues. Germline values: CDR1 LGHNA, CDR2 YSLEER. With 4 bases removed from V and 8 bases from J, the gap between germline ends came to 12 bases. Sequenced sample: a population of CD138-negative cells sorted from bone marrow. The sequence was obtained from a donor older than 35 with multiple myeloma. V usage is TRBV4-3 and J usage is TRBJ2-1; D ambiguous. In nucleotides, the CDR3 is TGCGCCAGCAGCCGAGGCCTTTGGGATGAGCAGTTCTTC. Its translation: CASSRGLWDEQFF.